Listed below are T cell receptor beta chains from one sample, sequenced in a study of cytomegalovirus exposure and HLA in healthy donors. The assay was immunoSEQ multiplex PCR, and TCRdb's table has in-frame clones only and misses some. This sample has more than 140,000 clones; 70% to 85% occur once, and the top ten carry roughly 2.1%. The sample taken for sequencing was PBMCs. The receptor set was obtained from a middle-aged woman in good health and CMV-seronegative. Both conserved end residues are part of each CDR3. The D gene is left open where the match is weak. Clone size is shown for a subset of rows, as once, few, many or a class of expanded clone.

v_gene: TRBV10-1
d_gene: TRBD1
abundance: -
j_gene: TRBJ1-2
CDR3nt: TGCGCCAGCAGTGGACAGGGCGACTATGGCTACACCTTC
CDR3aa: CASSGQGDYGYTF

v_gene: TRBV2
d_gene: -
abundance: -
j_gene: TRBJ2-7
CDR3nt: TGTGCCAGCAGTGAAGCGTCCCTGAACCAGTTGCAGTACGAGCAGTACTTC
CDR3aa: CASSEASLNQLQYEQYF

v_gene: TRBV4-2
d_gene: TRBD1
abundance: few
j_gene: TRBJ1-2
CDR3nt: TGTGCCAGCAGCCAATCCGGACAGGGGGCCTATGGCTACACCTTC
CDR3aa: CASSQSGQGAYGYTF

v_gene: TRBV28
d_gene: TRBD1
abundance: -
j_gene: TRBJ1-1
CDR3nt: TGTGCCAGCAGCCCCAGACAGGGAAGGGCTTTCTTT
CDR3aa: CASSPRQGRAFF

v_gene: TRBV7-2
d_gene: TRBD1
abundance: -
j_gene: TRBJ2-7
CDR3nt: TGTGCCAGCAGCTCCCTACCGGGACAGTGGACCTACGAGCAGTACTTC
CDR3aa: CASSSLPGQWTYEQYF

v_gene: TRBV5-1
d_gene: TRBD1
abundance: -
j_gene: TRBJ2-7
CDR3nt: TGCGCCAGCAGCTTTTTCGACAGGGGCCCGGAAAACGAGCGGTACTTC
CDR3aa: CASSFFDRGPENERYF

v_gene: TRBV4-1
d_gene: -
abundance: -
j_gene: TRBJ2-7
CDR3nt: TGCGCCAGCAGCCCGCAGGAAGTCTCCTACGAGCAGTACTTC
CDR3aa: CASSPQEVSYEQYF

v_gene: TRBV6-6
d_gene: -
abundance: few
j_gene: TRBJ1-2
CDR3nt: TGTGCCGGGATCGGGGGGAGGTATGGCTATGGCTACACCTTC
CDR3aa: CAGIGGRYGYGYTF

v_gene: TRBV2
d_gene: TRBD1
abundance: -
j_gene: TRBJ2-7
CDR3nt: TGTGCCAGCACCGATTGGGGAAGGACAGGGGTTCACGAGCAGTACTTC
CDR3aa: CASTDWGRTGVHEQYF

v_gene: TRBV28
d_gene: -
abundance: -
j_gene: TRBJ1-2
CDR3nt: TGTGCCAGCAGTACCGAGTTTGGCTACACCTTC
CDR3aa: CASSTEFGYTF

v_gene: TRBV27
d_gene: TRBD2
abundance: -
j_gene: TRBJ2-7
CDR3nt: TGTGCCAGCAGTTTGTCTTTAGCGGGAGTTAACGAGCAGTACTTC
CDR3aa: CASSLSLAGVNEQYF

v_gene: TRBV6-4
d_gene: TRBD2
abundance: few
j_gene: TRBJ2-1
CDR3nt: TGTGCCAGCAGAAGGACTAGCGGGGGTAACAATGAGCAGTTCTTC
CDR3aa: CASRRTSGGNNEQFF

v_gene: TRBV7-7
d_gene: TRBD1
abundance: -
j_gene: TRBJ2-2
CDR3nt: TGTGCCAGCAGCTTAGAGGACAGGGCGAACACCGGGGAGCTGTTTTTT
CDR3aa: CASSLEDRANTGELFF

v_gene: TRBV27
d_gene: -
abundance: -
j_gene: TRBJ1-2
CDR3nt: TGTGCCAGCAGTTTATACAGTTACTATGGCTACACCTTC
CDR3aa: CASSLYSYYGYTF

v_gene: TRBV18
d_gene: TRBD1
abundance: -
j_gene: TRBJ1-4
CDR3nt: TGTGCCAGCTCACCGATACCCTTGACAGGGCCCGAGGGTGAAAAACTGTTTTTT
CDR3aa: CASSPIPLTGPEGEKLFF

v_gene: TRBV27
d_gene: -
abundance: -
j_gene: TRBJ1-5
CDR3nt: TGTGCCAGCAGCCACAGTAATCAGCCCCAGCATTTT
CDR3aa: CASSHSNQPQHF

v_gene: TRBV6-1
d_gene: -
abundance: -
j_gene: TRBJ1-3
CDR3nt: TGTGCTAGTAGAGACACCACTGGAAACACCATATATTTT
CDR3aa: CASRDTTGNTIYF

v_gene: TRBV28
d_gene: TRBD1
abundance: -
j_gene: TRBJ1-2
CDR3nt: TGTGCCAGCAGCTCTCATGGACAGGAGTATGGCTACACCTTC
CDR3aa: CASSSHGQEYGYTF

v_gene: TRBV10-3
d_gene: -
abundance: -
j_gene: TRBJ1-1
CDR3nt: TGTGCCATCAGTGAGTCGACATTGCTGCCTGAAGCTTTCTTT
CDR3aa: CAISESTLLPEAFF

v_gene: TRBV7-2
d_gene: -
abundance: -
j_gene: TRBJ2-5
CDR3nt: TGTGCCAGCAGCTCAGGGTCGCCCTCCCAAGAGACCCAGTACTTC
CDR3aa: CASSSGSPSQETQYF

v_gene: TRBV6-5
d_gene: TRBD1
abundance: -
j_gene: TRBJ2-1
CDR3nt: TGTGCCAGCAGTCAATCCGGGACAGCCAATGAGCAGTTCTTC
CDR3aa: CASSQSGTANEQFF

v_gene: TRBV10-3
d_gene: -
abundance: -
j_gene: TRBJ2-3
CDR3nt: TGTGCCATCATGAGCGGACTCGCAGATACGCAGTATTTT
CDR3aa: CAIMSGLADTQYF

v_gene: TRBV14
d_gene: -
abundance: -
j_gene: TRBJ2-5
CDR3nt: TGTGCCAGCAGCCAGTGGAGAGAGACCCAGTACTTC
CDR3aa: CASSQWRETQYF

v_gene: TRBV9
d_gene: TRBD2
abundance: -
j_gene: TRBJ2-7
CDR3nt: TGTGCCAGCAGCGCAGGGACTAGCGGGAGACGGGTCGGATACGAGCAGTACTTC
CDR3aa: CASSAGTSGRRVGYEQYF

v_gene: TRBV12-5
d_gene: -
abundance: -
j_gene: TRBJ1-1
CDR3nt: TGTGCTAGTGGCCCGGAGGGTGCTGAAGCTTTCTTT
CDR3aa: CASGPEGAEAFF

v_gene: TRBV30
d_gene: -
abundance: -
j_gene: TRBJ2-1
CDR3nt: TGTGCCTGGAGATGGAGAATAGAGGATGAGCAGTTCTTC
CDR3aa: CAWRWRIEDEQFF

v_gene: TRBV5-1
d_gene: -
abundance: -
j_gene: TRBJ2-3
CDR3nt: TGCGCCAGCAGCTTGGCCCAGGACACAGATACGCAGTATTTT
CDR3aa: CASSLAQDTDTQYF

v_gene: TRBV10-3
d_gene: TRBD1
abundance: -
j_gene: TRBJ1-1
CDR3nt: TGTGCCATCAGTGAAAGGCACAGGGGGCTGGACACTGAAGCTTTCTTT
CDR3aa: CAISERHRGLDTEAFF

v_gene: TRBV28
d_gene: TRBD1
abundance: -
j_gene: TRBJ2-1
CDR3nt: TGTGCCAGCAGGACAGGGGGCGCCTACAATGAGCAGTTCTTC
CDR3aa: CASRTGGAYNEQFF